This T cell receptor (beta chain) was obtained from a study of blood T cell repertoires in COVID-19. Turning to the study itself: Both acute and convalescent COVID-19 samples were obtained from the United States, Italy and Spain. PBMCs, B-cell-depleted T cells, or T cells provided the cDNA or gDNA that made up the material.

Germline V lookup: CDR1 SGHNT, CDR2 YENEEA. The CDR3 sequence is 14 residues long. V gave up 2 bases and J gave up 6 bases, with 11 bases separating them. As processed by the authors: Estimation of nucleated cell counts relied on the amplification of reference gene primers. Generated by immunoSEQ multiplex PCR, the TCRdb table keeps only in-frame clones and is missing some. Clone size and the V and J calls come from that table; the DNA yielded D and trimming. This sample yields approximately 72,000 clones, of which 89% are seen a single time; approximately 1.5% belongs to the top ten. The chain recombines TRBV11-3 with TRBJ2-1; D is ambiguous. Sequencing was done on a sample of peripheral blood. This sequence originates from a man in his 60s with acute or convalescent COVID-19. CDR3 nucleotide sequence: TGTGCCAGCAGCTTACTAGGTTCTGGCAATGAGCAGTTCTTC. This translates into CASSLLGSGNEQFF.